Below, one T cell receptor (beta chain) is given with its context. Germline V gives CDR1 SGDLS, CDR2 YYNGEE. Trimming took off 0 bases at V and 4 bases at J, with 13 bases between the two ends. The CDR3 is 16 residues long. Generated by immunoSEQ multiplex PCR, the TCRdb table keeps only in-frame clones and is missing some. In the table there are 110,000 or so clones, 45% to 65% of which are singletons. This sample was taken from a study of cytotoxic CD8 clonotypes in ibrutinib-treated CLL. The source is a human donor with chronic lymphocytic leukemia. The specimen was PBMCs, collected after 24 months of ibrutinib treatment. V and J are TRBV9 and TRBJ2-2, with D possibly called TRBD1 or TRBD2 (6 bases each). In DNA form, the CDR3 reads TGTGCCAGCAGCGTAGCTGAGGGGGGAACCACCGGGGAGCTGTTTTTT. Amino acids: CASSVAEGGTTGELFF.